This TCR beta chain comes out of a study of T cell changes during pregnancy in multiple sclerosis. CDR1 is SNHLY and CDR2 is FYNNEI in the germline V gene. This CDR3 has 12 amino acids. Unmatched junction bases numbered 3, after V lost 7 bases and J lost 7 bases. Method: immunoSEQ multiplex PCR; TCRdb's copy keeps in-frame clones and lacks some. This table holds about 76,000 clones, roughly 94% found once. This chain links TRBV2 with TRBJ2-7, with 11 bases that match TRBD1. The clonotype comes from a female donor with multiple sclerosis, enrolled in a pregnancy study. Here the sequenced sample was peripheral blood, taken in the third trimester of pregnancy. CDR3 loop: CASTDRGREQYF. The DNA for the CDR3 is TGTGCCAGCACGGACAGGGGGCGAGAGCAGTACTTC.